This TCR beta chain derives from a study of shared T cell receptors in the human thymus. Profiling relied on immunoSEQ multiplex PCR, and the TCRdb table lists in-frame clones only, not all of them. The sample has 600,000 or so clones; about 90% are singletons. The CDR3 is 19 amino acids. Germline-derived CDR1 and CDR2 are MGHRA and YSYEKL. The V end lost 0 bases, the J end lost 2 bases, and 23 bases lay between the germline ends. A further study also used this sample, focusing on human thymus T cells.

This chain joins TRBV4-1 and TRBJ2-7, with D perhaps TRBD2 (5 bases). Sequenced sample: thymocytes. The clonotype was recovered from a boy in the first two years of life with a congenital heart defect. CDR3 protein: CASSQEARTVVRETYEQYF. Here the CDR3 DNA reads TGCGCCAGCAGCCAAGAAGCCCGGACGGTAGTGAGGGAGACCTACGAGCAGTACTTC.